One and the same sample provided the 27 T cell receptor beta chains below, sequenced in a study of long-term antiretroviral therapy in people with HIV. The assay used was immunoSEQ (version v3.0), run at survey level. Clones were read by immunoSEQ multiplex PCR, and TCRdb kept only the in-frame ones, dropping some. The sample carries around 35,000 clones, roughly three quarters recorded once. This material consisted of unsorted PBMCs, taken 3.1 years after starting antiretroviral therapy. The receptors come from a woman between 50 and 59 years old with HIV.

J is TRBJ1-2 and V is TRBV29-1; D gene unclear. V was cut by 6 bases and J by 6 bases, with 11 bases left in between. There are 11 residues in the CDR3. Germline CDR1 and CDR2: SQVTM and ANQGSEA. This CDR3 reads CSVGRSDGYTF. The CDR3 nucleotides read TGCAGCGTCGGACGGTCGGATGGCTACACCTTC.

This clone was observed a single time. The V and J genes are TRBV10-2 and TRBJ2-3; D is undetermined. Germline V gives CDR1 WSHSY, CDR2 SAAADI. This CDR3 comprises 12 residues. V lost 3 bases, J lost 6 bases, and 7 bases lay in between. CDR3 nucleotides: TGCGCCAGCAGTGACGGTAGTGATACGCAGTATTTT. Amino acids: CASSDGSDTQYF.

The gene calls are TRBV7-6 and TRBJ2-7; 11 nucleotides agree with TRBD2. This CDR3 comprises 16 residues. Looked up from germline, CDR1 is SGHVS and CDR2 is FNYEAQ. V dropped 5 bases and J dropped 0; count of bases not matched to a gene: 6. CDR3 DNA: TGTGCCAGCAGCGTTTCTAGCGGGGGGTCCTCCTACGAGCAGTACTTC. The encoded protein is CASSVSSGGSSYEQYF.

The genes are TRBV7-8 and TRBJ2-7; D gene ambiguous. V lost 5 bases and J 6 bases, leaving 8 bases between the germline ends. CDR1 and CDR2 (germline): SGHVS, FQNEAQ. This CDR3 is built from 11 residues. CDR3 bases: TGTGCCAGCAGCCTCAGGAGCGAGCAGTACTTC. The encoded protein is CASSLRSEQYF.

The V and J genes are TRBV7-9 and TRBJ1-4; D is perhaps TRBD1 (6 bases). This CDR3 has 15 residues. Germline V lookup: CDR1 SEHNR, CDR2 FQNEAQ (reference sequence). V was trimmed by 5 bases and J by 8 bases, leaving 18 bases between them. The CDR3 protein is CASSTTTGKGEKLFF. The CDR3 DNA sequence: TGTGCCAGCAGCACCACGACAGGCAAGGGGGAAAAACTGTTTTTT.

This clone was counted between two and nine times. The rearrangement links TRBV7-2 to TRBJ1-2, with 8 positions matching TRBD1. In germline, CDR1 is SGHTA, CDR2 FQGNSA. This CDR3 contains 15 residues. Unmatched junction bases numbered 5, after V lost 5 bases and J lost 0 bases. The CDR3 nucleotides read TGTGCCAGCAGCCGGACAGGGCCAGCTAACTATGGCTACACCTTC. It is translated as CASSRTGPANYGYTF.

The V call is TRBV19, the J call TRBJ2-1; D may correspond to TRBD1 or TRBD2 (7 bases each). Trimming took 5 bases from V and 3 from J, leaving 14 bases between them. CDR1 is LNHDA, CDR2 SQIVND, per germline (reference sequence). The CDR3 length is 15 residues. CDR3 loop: CASSLQGDYYNEQFF. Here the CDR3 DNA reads TGTGCCAGTAGTCTCCAGGGGGACTACTACAATGAGCAGTTCTTC.

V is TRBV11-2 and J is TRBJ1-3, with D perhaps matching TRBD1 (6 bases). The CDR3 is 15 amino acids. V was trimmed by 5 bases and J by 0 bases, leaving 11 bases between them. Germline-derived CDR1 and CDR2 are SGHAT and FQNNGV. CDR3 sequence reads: CASSQTGASGNTIYF. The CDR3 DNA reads TGTGCCAGCAGCCAGACAGGAGCCTCTGGAAACACCATATATTTT.

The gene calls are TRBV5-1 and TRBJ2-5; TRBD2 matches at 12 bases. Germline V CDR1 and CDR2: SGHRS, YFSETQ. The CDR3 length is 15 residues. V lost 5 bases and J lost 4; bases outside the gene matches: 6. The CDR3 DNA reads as TGCGCCAGCAGTTCCGGACTAGCGGGGTCAGAGACCCAGTACTTC. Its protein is CASSSGLAGSETQYF.

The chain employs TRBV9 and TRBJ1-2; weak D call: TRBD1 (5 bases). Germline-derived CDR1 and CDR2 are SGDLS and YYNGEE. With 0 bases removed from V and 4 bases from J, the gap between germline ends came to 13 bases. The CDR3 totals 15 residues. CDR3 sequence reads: CASSVGRGAGYGYTF. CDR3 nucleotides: TGTGCCAGCAGCGTAGGGCGGGGCGCAGGCTATGGCTACACCTTC.

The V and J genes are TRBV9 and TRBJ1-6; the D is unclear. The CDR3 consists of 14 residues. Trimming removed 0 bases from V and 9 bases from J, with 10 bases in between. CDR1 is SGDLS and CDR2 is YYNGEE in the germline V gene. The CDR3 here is CASSVGGRGSPLHF. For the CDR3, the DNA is TGTGCCAGCAGCGTAGGAGGACGTGGTTCACCCCTCCACTTT.

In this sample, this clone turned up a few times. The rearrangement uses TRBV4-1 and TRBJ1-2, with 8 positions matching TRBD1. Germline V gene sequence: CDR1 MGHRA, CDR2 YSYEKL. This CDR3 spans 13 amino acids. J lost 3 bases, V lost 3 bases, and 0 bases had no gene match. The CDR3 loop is CASSQTGDYGYTF. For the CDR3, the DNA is TGCGCCAGCAGCCAGACAGGGGACTATGGCTACACCTTC.

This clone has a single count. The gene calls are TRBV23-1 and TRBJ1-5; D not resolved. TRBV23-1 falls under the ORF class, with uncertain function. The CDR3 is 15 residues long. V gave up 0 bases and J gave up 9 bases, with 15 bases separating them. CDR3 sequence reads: CASSQSVPPDRPQHF. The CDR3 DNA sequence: TGCGCCAGCAGTCAATCGGTCCCACCCGATCGGCCCCAGCATTTT.

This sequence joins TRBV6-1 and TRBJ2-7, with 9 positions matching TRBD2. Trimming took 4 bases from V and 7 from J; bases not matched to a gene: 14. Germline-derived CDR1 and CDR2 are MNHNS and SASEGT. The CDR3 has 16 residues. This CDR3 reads CASSGRQRGANEEQYF. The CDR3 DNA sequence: TGTGCCAGCAGTGGAAGACAGCGGGGGGCTAATGAAGAGCAGTACTTC.

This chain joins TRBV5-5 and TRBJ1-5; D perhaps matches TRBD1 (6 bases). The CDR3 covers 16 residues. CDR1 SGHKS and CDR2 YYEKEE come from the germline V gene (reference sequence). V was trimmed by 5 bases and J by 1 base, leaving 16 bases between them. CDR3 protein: CASSFDRSLSNQPQHF. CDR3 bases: TGTGCCAGCAGTTTCGACAGGAGTTTGAGCAATCAGCCCCAGCATTTT. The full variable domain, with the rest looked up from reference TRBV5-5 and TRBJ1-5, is DAGVTQSPTHLIKTRGQQVTLRCSPISGHKSVSWYQQVLGQGPQFIFQYYEKEERGRGNFPDRFSARQFPNYSSELNVNALLLGDSALYLCASSFDRSLSNQPQHFGDGTRLSIL.

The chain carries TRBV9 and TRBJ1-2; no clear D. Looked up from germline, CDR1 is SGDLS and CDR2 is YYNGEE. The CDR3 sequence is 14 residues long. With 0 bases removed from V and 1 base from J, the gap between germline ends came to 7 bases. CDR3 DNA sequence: TGTGCCAGCAGCGTAGGGGAGGGTAACTATGGCTACACCTTC. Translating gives CASSVGEGNYGYTF.

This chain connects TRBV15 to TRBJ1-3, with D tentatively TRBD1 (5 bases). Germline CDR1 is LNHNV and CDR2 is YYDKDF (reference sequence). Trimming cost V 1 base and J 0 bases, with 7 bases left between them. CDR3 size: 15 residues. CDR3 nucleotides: TGTGCCACCAGCAGAGCCGGGGGCTCTGGAAACACCATATATTTT. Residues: CATSRAGGSGNTIYF.

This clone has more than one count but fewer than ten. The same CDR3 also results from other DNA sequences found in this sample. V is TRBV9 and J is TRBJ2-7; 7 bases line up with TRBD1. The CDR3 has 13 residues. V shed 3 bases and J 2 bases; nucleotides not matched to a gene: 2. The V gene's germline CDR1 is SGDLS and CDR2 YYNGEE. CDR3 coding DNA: TGTGCCAGCAGCGGGCAGGGGGCCTACGAGCAGTACTTC. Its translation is CASSGQGAYEQYF.

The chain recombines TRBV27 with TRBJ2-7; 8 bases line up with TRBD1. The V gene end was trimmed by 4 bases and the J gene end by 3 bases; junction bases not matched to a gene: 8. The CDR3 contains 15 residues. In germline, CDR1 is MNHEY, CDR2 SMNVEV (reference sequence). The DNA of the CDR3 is TGTGCCAGCAGTTCGGACAGGGTGTCGCTCTACGAGCAGTACTTC. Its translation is CASSSDRVSLYEQYF.

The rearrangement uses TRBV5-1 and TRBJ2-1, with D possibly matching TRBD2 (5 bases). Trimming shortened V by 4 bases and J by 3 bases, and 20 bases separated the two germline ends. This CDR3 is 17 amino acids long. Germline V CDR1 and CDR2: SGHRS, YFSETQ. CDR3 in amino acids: CASSPERVVLNYNEQFF. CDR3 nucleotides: TGCGCCAGCAGCCCCGAGAGGGTAGTTCTTAACTACAATGAGCAGTTCTTC.

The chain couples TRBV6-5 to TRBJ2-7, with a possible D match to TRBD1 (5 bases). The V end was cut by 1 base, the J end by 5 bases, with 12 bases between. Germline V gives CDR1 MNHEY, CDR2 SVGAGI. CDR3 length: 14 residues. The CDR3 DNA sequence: TGTGCCAGCAGTTACTTGGGCAGGGCCAACGAGCAGTACGTC. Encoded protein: CASSYLGRANEQYV.

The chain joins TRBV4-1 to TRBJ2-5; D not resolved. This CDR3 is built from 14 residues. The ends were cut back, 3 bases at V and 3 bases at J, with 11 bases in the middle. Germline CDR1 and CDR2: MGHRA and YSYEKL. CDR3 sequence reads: CASSQVAREETQYF. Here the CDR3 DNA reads TGCGCCAGCAGCCAGGTGGCAAGGGAAGAGACCCAGTACTTC.

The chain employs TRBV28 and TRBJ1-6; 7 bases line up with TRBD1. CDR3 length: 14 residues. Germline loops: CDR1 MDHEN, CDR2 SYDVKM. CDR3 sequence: CALGPGQRSSPLHF. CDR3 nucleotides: TGTGCGCTAGGCCCGGGACAGAGGTCTTCACCCCTCCACTTT.

This chain's CDR3 is CASKGYNEQFF. In DNA, the CDR3 is TGTGCCAGTAAGGGGTACAATGAGCAGTTCTTC. V is TRBV9 and J is TRBJ2-1, with D possibly TRBD1 on 5 matching bases. The CDR3 has 11 amino acids. Germline V CDR1 and CDR2: SGDLS, YYNGEE. V shed 8 bases and J shed 4 bases, with 7 bases lying between them.

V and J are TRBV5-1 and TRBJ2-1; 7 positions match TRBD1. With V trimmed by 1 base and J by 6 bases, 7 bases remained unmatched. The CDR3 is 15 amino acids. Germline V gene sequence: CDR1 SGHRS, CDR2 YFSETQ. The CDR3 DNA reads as TGCGCCAGCAGCTTGTTACAGGGGAGTGTCAATGAGCAGTTCTTC. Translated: CASSLLQGSVNEQFF. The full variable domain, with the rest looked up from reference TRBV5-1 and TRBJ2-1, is KAGVTQTPRYLIKTRGQQVTLSCSPISGHRSVSWYQQTPGQGLQFLFEYFSETQRNKGNFPGRFSGRQFSNSRSEMNVSTLELGDSALYLCASSLLQGSVNEQFFGPGTRLTVL.

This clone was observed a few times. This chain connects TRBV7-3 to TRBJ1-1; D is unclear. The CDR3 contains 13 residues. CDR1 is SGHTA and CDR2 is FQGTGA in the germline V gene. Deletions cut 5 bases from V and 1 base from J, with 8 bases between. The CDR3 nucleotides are TGTGCCAGCAGCCCCTCCCAGAACACTGAAGCTTTCTTT. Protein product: CASSPSQNTEAFF.

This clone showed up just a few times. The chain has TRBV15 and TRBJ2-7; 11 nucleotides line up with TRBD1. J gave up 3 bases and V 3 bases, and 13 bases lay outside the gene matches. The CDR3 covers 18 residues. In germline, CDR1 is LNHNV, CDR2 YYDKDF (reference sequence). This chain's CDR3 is CATSRAFVVGTGGYEQYF. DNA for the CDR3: TGTGCCACCAGCAGGGCCTTTGTGGTGGGGACAGGGGGCTACGAGCAGTACTTC.